Sequencing of this T cell receptor (beta chain) was carried out in a study of CD8 T cells in Susac syndrome. V was trimmed by 3 bases and J by 6 bases, leaving 6 bases between them. CDR1 is SGHTA, CDR2 FQGNSA, per germline. This CDR3 is built from 11 residues. Random hexamers primed reverse transcription of about 0.5 to 1 ug RNA. TCRdb reprocessed the immunoSEQ multiplex PCR reads via MiXCR and lists one record per CDR3 protein. The repertoire holds 150,000 to 200,000 distinct CDR3 sequences, with 75% to 95% as singletons. The TCR comes from a human donor with Susac syndrome. The chain couples TRBV7-2 to TRBJ2-7, with no clear D. Sequences were obtained from CD4+ T cells from PBMCs. The CDR3 DNA follows: TGTGCCAGCAGCTTCAGGCTCGAGCAGTACTTC. Its protein product is CASSFRLEQYF.